This TCR beta chain was sequenced in a study of beta chain features in type 1 diabetes. General study results and limits: There was a moderate but significant shortening of TCRB CDR3s in all four CD4+ subsets of Type 1 diabetes patients. The study found that naive, central memory and Treg TCRB repertoires appeared more similar in patients than in healthy donors.

The investigators reverse transcribed all of the isolated RNA, so they sequenced expressed TCRB transcripts. Sequencing used immunoSEQ multiplex PCR; TCRdb keeps in-frame clones, though not all of them. The sample shows 350,000 or so clones, roughly a fifth of them seen only once. The CDR3 extends over 14 amino acids. Unmatched junction bases numbered 9, after V lost 3 bases and J lost 5 bases. CDR1 and CDR2 from the germline V gene are GTSNPN and SVGIG (reference sequence). Turning to this clone: Antigen specificity is unknown.

The clonotype was recovered from a woman aged 18-35 years in good health. The source material was naive CD4+ T cells from blood. The chain employs TRBV30 and TRBJ1-2; TRBD1 agrees at 7 bases. CDR3 in DNA: TGTGCCTGGAGAGAAAAGGGGGCTGCTTATGGCTACACCTTC. As protein: CAWREKGAAYGYTF.